This TCR beta chain was retrieved from a study of T-cell memory formation after mild COVID-19. Whole-study context: Most TCR clusters belonged to a single donor. Whole-study findings and limits: Some clones that responded were present in memory (sampled pre-infection), which suggests cross-reactive memory joined. Contracting CD4+ clones lay largely in CM and EM, with CD8+ ones residing in EMRA. Clones contracting across day 15 to 85 had a balanced CD4/CD8 profile; later expanding clones leaned CD4+.

This clonotype has only a few counts. Its specificity is unknown. Using its own MiXCR run on the 5' RACE reads, TCRdb lists one record per CDR3 protein. The repertoire holds 540,000 or so distinct CDR3 sequences, with around 21% as singletons. The sequence was obtained from an adult woman who had mild COVID-19 (a few samples of this study predate the infection). Cell type and time point are not known. Sequencing was performed on PBMCs or a T cell subset sorted from them (not recorded which).

The CDR3 here is CASSSIGSYEQYF. CDR3 sequence (DNA): TGTGCCAGTAGCAGCATTGGGTCCTACGAGCAGTACTTC. J is TRBJ2-7 and V is TRBV19; unclear D gene. This CDR3 contains 13 residues. Germline V gene lookup returns CDR1 LNHDA and CDR2 SQIVND (reference sequence). Trimming shortened V by 6 bases and J by 1 base, and 10 bases separated the two germline ends.